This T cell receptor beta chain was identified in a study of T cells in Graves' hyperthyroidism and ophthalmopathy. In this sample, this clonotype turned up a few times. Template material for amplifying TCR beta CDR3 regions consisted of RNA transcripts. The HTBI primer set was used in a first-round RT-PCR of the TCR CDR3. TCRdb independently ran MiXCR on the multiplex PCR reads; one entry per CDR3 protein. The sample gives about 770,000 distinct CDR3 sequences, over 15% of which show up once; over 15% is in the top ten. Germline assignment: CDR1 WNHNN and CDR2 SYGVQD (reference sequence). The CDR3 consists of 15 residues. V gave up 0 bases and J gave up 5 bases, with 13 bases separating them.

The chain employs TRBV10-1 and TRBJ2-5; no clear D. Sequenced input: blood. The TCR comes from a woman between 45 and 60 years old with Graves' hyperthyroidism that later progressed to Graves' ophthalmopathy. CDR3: CASSESGILWETQYF. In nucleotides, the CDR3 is TGCGCCAGCAGTGAGTCCGGCATCCTTTGGGAGACCCAGTACTTC.